This is a list of T cell receptor beta chains from one sample in a study of cytomegalovirus exposure and HLA in healthy donors. Measured with immunoSEQ multiplex PCR; TCRdb has only the in-frame clones, and not every one. The table shows about 130,000 clones, with approximately 17% occurring only once. Sample: PBMCs. The receptors here all came from a female donor in good health and CMV-seropositive. Each CDR3 is given with its conserved first and last residue. D genes are given only for firm matches. Some rows mark clone size as missing; the rest say once, few, many or name a class of expanded clone.

16,TRBJ1-5,-,TRBD1,TRBV2,CASSGRPGQRTQPQHF,TGTGCCAGCAGTGGCCGACCGGGACAGCGGACTCAGCCCCAGCATTTT
17,TRBJ2-2,-,TRBD2,TRBV18,CASSPQRGIANTGELFF,TGTGCCAGCTCACCACAGCGGGGGATAGCGAACACCGGGGAGCTGTTTTTT
16,TRBJ2-5,-,TRBD1,TRBV19,CASSTRDRGVQETQYF,TGTGCCAGTAGTACTCGGGACAGGGGAGTCCAAGAGACCCAGTACTTC
15,TRBJ1-5,-,TRBD1,TRBV6-1,CASNTDRGRAPPQHF,TGTGCCAGCAACACCGACAGGGGGCGGGCACCGCCCCAGCATTTT
15,TRBJ2-1,-,-,TRBV7-8,CASSFLGGSYNEQFF,TGTGCCAGCAGCTTCTTAGGCGGATCCTACAATGAGCAGTTCTTC
16,TRBJ2-4,-,TRBD2,TRBV7-9,CASSLGTSGTKNIQYF,TGTGCCAGCAGCTTAGGGACTAGCGGAACAAAAAACATTCAGTACTTC
14,TRBJ1-6,few,TRBD1,TRBV15,CATTTTGGNSPLHF,TGTGCCACCACCACGACAGGGGGCAATTCACCCCTCCACTTT
13,TRBJ1-2,few,TRBD1,TRBV7-3,CASSFGTGYGYTF,TGTGCCAGCAGCTTCGGGACAGGATATGGCTACACCTTC
16,TRBJ2-2,-,TRBD2,TRBV13,CASSPLAGDLTGELFF,TGTGCCAGCAGCCCCCTAGCGGGAGACCTCACCGGGGAGCTGTTTTTT
12,TRBJ2-1,-,-,TRBV7-9,CASSLAQNEQFF,TGTGCCAGCAGCTTAGCGCAGAATGAGCAGTTCTTC
15,TRBJ2-7,once,-,TRBV6-5,CASKEGGMPSGEQYF,TGTGCCAGTAAGGAGGGCGGGATGCCGTCGGGCGAGCAGTACTTC